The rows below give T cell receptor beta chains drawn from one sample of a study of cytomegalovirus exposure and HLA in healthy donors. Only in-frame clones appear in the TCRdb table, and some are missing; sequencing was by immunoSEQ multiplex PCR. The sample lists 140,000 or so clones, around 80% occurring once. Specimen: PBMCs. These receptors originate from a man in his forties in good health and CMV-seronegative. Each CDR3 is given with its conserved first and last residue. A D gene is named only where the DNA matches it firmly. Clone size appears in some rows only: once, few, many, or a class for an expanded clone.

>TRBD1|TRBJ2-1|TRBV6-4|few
TGTGCCAGGATCCGGGACAGGGCTTTTCGGAATGAGCAGTTCTTC
CARIRDRAFRNEQFF
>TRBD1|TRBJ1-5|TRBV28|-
TGTGCCAGCAGGAGGACAGGGGGGACGATAAATCAGCCCCAGCATTTT
CASRRTGGTINQPQHF
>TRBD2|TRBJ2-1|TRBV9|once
TGTGCCAGCAGCGTAGTCAGTAGCGGGGGCAATGAGCAGTTCTTC
CASSVVSSGGNEQFF
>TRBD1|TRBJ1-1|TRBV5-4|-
TGTGCCAGCAGCTTGGAGACAGGGGGGACTGAAGCTTTCTTT
CASSLETGGTEAFF
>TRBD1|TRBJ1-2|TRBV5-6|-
TGTGCCAGCAGCTTGGGACAGGGTGGGGGTTATGGCTACACCTTC
CASSLGQGGGYGYTF
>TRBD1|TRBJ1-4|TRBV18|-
TGTGCCAGCTCACGCCCGGGGACAGATGAAAAACTGTTTTTT
CASSRPGTDEKLFF
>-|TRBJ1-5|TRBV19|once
TGTGCCAGTACCCCGGACGGGGGGACGAGCAATCAGCCCCAGCATTTT
CASTPDGGTSNQPQHF
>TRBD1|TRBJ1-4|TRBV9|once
TGTGCCAGCAGCGCGGGGGACAGGACAAATGAAAAACTGTTTTTT
CASSAGDRTNEKLFF
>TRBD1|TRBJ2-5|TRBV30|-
TGTGCCTGGAGTGTTGGGCACAGGGGTGTGGAGACCCAGTACTTC
CAWSVGHRGVETQYF
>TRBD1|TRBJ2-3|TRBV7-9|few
TGTGCCAGCAGCTTACCGACAGGGGGCACAGATACGCAGTATTTT
CASSLPTGGTDTQYF
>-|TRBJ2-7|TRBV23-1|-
TGCGCCAGCAGTCAATCGGGTGCGGCGTTATACGAGCAGTACTTC
CASSQSGAALYEQYF
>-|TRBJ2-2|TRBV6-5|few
TGTGCCAGCAGTTATCTGCTAAGGAGACCCGGGGAGCTGTTTTTT
CASSYLLRRPGELFF
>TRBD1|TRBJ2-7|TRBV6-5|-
TGTGCCAGCAGTCGGGACAGAAAGACCTACGAGCAGTACTTC
CASSRDRKTYEQYF
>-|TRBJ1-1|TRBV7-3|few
TGTGCCAGCAGCCGTTTCACAGAGACTGAAGCTTTCTTT
CASSRFTETEAFF
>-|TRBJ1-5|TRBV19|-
TGTGCCAGTAGCCAGGACTACAATCAGCCCCAGCATTTT
CASSQDYNQPQHF
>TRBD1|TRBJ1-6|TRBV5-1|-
TGCGCCAGCAGCGGAGACAGGGTTCTTTCACCCCTCCACTTT
CASSGDRVLSPLHF
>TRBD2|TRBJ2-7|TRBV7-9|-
TGTGCCAGCAGGGCTAGCGGGGGGAACTACGAGCAGTACTTC
CASRASGGNYEQYF